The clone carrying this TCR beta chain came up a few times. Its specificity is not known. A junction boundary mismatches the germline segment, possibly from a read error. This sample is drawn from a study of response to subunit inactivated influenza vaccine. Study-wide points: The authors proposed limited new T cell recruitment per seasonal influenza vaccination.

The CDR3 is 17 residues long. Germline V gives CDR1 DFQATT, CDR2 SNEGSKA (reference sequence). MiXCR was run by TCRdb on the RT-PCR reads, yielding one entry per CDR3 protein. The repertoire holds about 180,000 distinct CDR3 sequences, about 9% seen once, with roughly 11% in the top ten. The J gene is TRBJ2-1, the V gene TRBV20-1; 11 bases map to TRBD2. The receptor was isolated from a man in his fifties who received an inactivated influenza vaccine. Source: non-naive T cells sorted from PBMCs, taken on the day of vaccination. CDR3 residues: CCARDHGASGRYNEQFF. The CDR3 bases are TGCTGTGCTAGAGATCATGGCGCTAGCGGGAGGTACAATGAGCAGTTCTTC.